The 9 T cell receptor beta chains below were found in one sample sequenced in a study of patients and donors after allogeneic stem cell transplantation. TCRdb itself ran the RT-PCR reads through MiXCR, one entry per CDR3 protein. Of hundreds of thousands of distinct CDR3 sequences in the sample, around 15% were seen once. The sample comprised blood, either unsorted or a sorted T cell fraction (not recorded which). These receptor sequences come from a human donor who was either an allogeneic HSCT recipient or a stem cell or donor lymphocyte infusion donor (not recorded which). It is not recorded whose cells these are; they may come from a transplant donor.

The table lists this clonotype with a count of one. This sequence joins TRBV7-2 and TRBJ2-2, with TRBD2 matching over 12 bases. Germline assignment: CDR1 SGHTA and CDR2 FQGNSA. The CDR3 has 14 residues. V lost 5 bases, J lost 8 bases, and 3 bases stayed unmatched. The CDR3: CASSLGTSGGELFF. CDR3 in DNA: TGTGCCAGCAGCCTTGGGACTAGCGGGGGGGAGCTGTTTTTT. The full variable domain, rest sourced from reference TRBV7-2 and TRBJ2-2, is GAGVSQSPSNKVTEKGKDVELRCDPISGHTALYWYRQSLGQGLEFLIYFQGNSAPDKSGLPSDRFSAERTGGSVSTLTIQRTQQEDSAVYLCASSLGTSGGELFFGEGSRLTVL.

This clonotype has ten or more counts. The V gene is TRBV12-3 or TRBV12-4, the J gene TRBJ2-3, with D maybe TRBD2 (5 bases). The V end lost 6 bases, the J end lost 8 bases, and 9 bases lay between the germline ends. The CDR3 runs 11 residues. CDR3 protein: CASRAEGTQYF. DNA for the CDR3: TGTGCCAGCAGGGCCGAGGGTACGCAGTATTTT.

This clonotype was detected only a few times. J is TRBJ2-1 and V is TRBV29-1; no clear D gene. Per germline, CDR1 SQVTM and CDR2 ANQGSEA. Trimming removed 4 bases from V and 4 bases from J, with 8 bases in between. The CDR3 runs 12 residues. The CDR3: CSVVFRYNEQFF. CDR3 DNA: TGCAGCGTTGTTTTTCGATACAATGAGCAGTTCTTC.

The rearrangement joins TRBV10-3 to TRBJ2-3; the match to TRBD2 covers 12 bases. The CDR3 extends over 15 amino acids. V shed 8 bases and J 4 bases; nucleotides not matched to a gene: 7. Germline CDR1 ENHRY, CDR2 SYGVKD. The CDR3 sequence: CAIQKLAGGADTQYF. The DNA of the CDR3 is TGTGCCATCCAAAAGCTAGCGGGAGGGGCAGATACGCAGTATTTT.

The table lists this clonotype with a few counts. The chain carries TRBV20-1 and TRBJ2-7; TRBD2 agrees at 7 bases. The V gene's germline CDR1 is DFQATT and CDR2 SNEGSKA (reference sequence). The V segment lost 3 bases and the J segment 5 bases; nucleotides outside the gene matches: 7. The CDR3 extends over 13 amino acids. The CDR3 DNA reads as TGCAGTGCTAGGGCGGGAGACCGGCACGAGCAGTACTTC. It yields the protein CSARAGDRHEQYF.

The CDR3 DNA follows: TGCAGTGCCCCGGGCCTAGCGGGAGCTGTTGAGCAGTTCTTC. Translating it yields CSAPGLAGAVEQFF. The chain employs TRBV20-1 and TRBJ2-1; 10 bases line up with TRBD2. In germline, CDR1 is DFQATT, CDR2 SNEGSKA (reference sequence). V trimming: 6 bases; J trimming: 9 bases; junction bases outside the gene matches: 11. The CDR3 contains 14 residues.

The V gene is TRBV6-2 or TRBV6-3, the J gene TRBJ1-1; the match to TRBD1 covers 7 bases. V shed 5 bases and J 5 bases; nucleotides not matched to a gene: 8. The germline V gene encodes CDR1 MNHEY and CDR2 SVGEGT. The CDR3 has 14 amino acids. CDR3 residues: CASSPDRVWTEAFF. CDR3 bases: TGTGCCAGCAGTCCCGACAGGGTGTGGACTGAAGCTTTCTTT.

The chain has TRBV11-2 and TRBJ1-1, with 7 bases fitting TRBD1. Trimming cost V 5 bases and J 1 base; bases outside gene matches: 13. In germline, CDR1 is SGHAT, CDR2 FQNNGV. The CDR3 is 17 amino acids. The DNA of the CDR3 is TGTGCCAGCAGCCCTCGGCCGACAGGGTGGAAGAACACTGAAGCTTTCTTT. This codes for CASSPRPTGWKNTEAFF.

The V call is TRBV9, the J call TRBJ2-7; 7 bases map to TRBD1. V lost 3 bases, J lost 3 bases, and 3 bases stayed unmatched. CDR1 is SGDLS and CDR2 is YYNGEE in the germline V gene. This CDR3 comprises 13 residues. The CDR3 DNA is TGTGCCAGCAGCGAGGGACAGCACTACGAGCAGTACTTC. Amino acid sequence: CASSEGQHYEQYF.